This entry is about one T cell receptor (beta chain). The data stem from a study of human thymus T cells. Assay used: immunoSEQ multiplex PCR; TCRdb lists only in-frame clones, some missing. Of some 46,000 clones listed, approximately 95% were seen once; the top ten hold under 0.2%. Per the germline V gene, CDR1 is MDHEN and CDR2 is SYDVKM. Unmatched junction bases numbered 8, after V lost 5 bases and J lost 2 bases. The CDR3 extends over 16 amino acids. The TCR originated in a girl less than two years old with a congenital heart defect but otherwise immunologically healthy. V is TRBV28 and J is TRBJ2-3, with 9 bases matching TRBD2. The sequencing input was blood. Here the CDR3 reads CASSQTLAGLTDTQYF. The CDR3 coding sequence is TGTGCCAGCAGTCAGACCCTAGCGGGACTCACAGATACGCAGTATTTT.